This T cell receptor beta chain was obtained from a study of T cell changes during pregnancy in multiple sclerosis (dated by TCRdb to the late 2010s). About the study as a whole: Changes in the T cell repertoire over the course of pregnancy were examined in this study in women with multiple sclerosis.

The cysteine opens and the phenylalanine closes a CDR3 of 14 amino acids. CDR1 and CDR2 are read off the germline V gene as SNHLY and FYNNEI. Library generation was performed with the immunoSEQ multiplex PCR assay. What TCRdb holds here is the immuneACCESS table cut down to in-frame rearrangements. Part of the clones is not present; checked against another copy, under half of the missing clones reflect an unresolved V gene, and the others are unexplained. The sample table lists approximately 70,000 clones, about 90% of them with a count of one. Around 1.3% of the sample is in the top ten clones. As to this clone: Its antigen is still unknown. It is unclear where the CDR3 begins or ends on the DNA, so no DNA is shown, and the CDR3 is as TCRdb lists it.

Sequencing used peripheral blood, obtained in the second trimester of pregnancy. Here the chain combines TRBV2 and TRBJ1-6; the table's D call, TRBD1, has no DNA check behind it. The sequence came from a female donor in good health, enrolled as a control in a pregnancy study. The CDR3 reads as follows: CASILDTINSPLHF.